Each of the 25 T cell receptor beta chains below was sequenced from the same sample in a study of cytomegalovirus exposure and HLA in healthy donors. PCR primers comprised 60 Vbeta and 13 Jbeta primers. Produced via immunoSEQ multiplex PCR; TCRdb's table is partial and in-frame only. The sample yields fewer than 250,000 clones, approximately 82% seen once. The material sequenced was PBMCs. These receptors were obtained from a woman in her 50s in good health and CMV-seropositive.

A single count supports this clone. The rearrangement uses TRBV6-5 and TRBJ1-5, with TRBD1 matching 9 bases. The CDR3 length is 13 residues. V gave up 6 bases and J gave up 7 bases; unmatched junction bases: 4. Germline V gene data show CDR1 as MNHEY and CDR2 as SVGAGI. CDR3 bases: TGTGCCAGCAGCCCGACAGGGGGACAGCCCCAGCATTTT. Translated, it gives CASSPTGGQPQHF.

The chain links TRBV29-1 to TRBJ2-3; D may be TRBD2 (6 bases). V lost 3 bases and J lost 0, with 19 bases in between. The germline V gene has CDR1 SQVTM and CDR2 ANQGSEA. The CDR3 sequence is 17 residues long. This CDR3 is CSVDTSSRVASTDTQYF. The CDR3 DNA follows: TGCAGCGTTGATACTAGCAGCCGCGTAGCGAGCACAGATACGCAGTATTTT.

The genes are TRBV30 and TRBJ1-2; weak D call: TRBD1 (5 bases). The V end was cut by 8 bases, the J end by 1 base, with 14 bases between. Germline CDR1 reads GTSNPN; CDR2 reads SVGIG (reference sequence). This CDR3 has 13 amino acids. In DNA, the CDR3 is TGTGCCCTTGACTCCGGACATAACTATGGCTACACCTTC. Translation gives CALDSGHNYGYTF. Looking up the rest from reference TRBV30 and TRBJ1-2 gives the full variable domain: SQTIHQWPATLVQPVGSPLSLECTVEGTSNPNLYWYRQAAGRGLQLLFYSVGIGQISSEVPQNLSASRPQDRQFILSSKKLLLSDSGFYLCALDSGHNYGYTFGSGTRLTVV.

This clone was observed a handful of times. The chain links TRBV10-3 to TRBJ2-1; TRBD2 agrees at 9 bases. Germline V gene data show CDR1 as ENHRY and CDR2 as SYGVKD. With V trimmed by 5 bases and J by 6 bases, 11 bases remained unmatched. The CDR3 has 16 amino acids. CDR3 nucleotides: TGTGCCATCAGTTTCTTACAGGTTAGCGGGGGCAATGAGCAGTTCTTC. Translation: CAISFLQVSGGNEQFF.

The chain couples TRBV5-5 to TRBJ2-3, with 7 nucleotides matching TRBD1. The CDR3 is 15 residues long. The germline V gene encodes CDR1 SGHKS and CDR2 YYEKEE (reference sequence). V was clipped by 4 bases and J by 1 base; unmatched bases: 6. The CDR3 is CASSRQGLGTDTQYF. The CDR3, as DNA: TGTGCCAGCAGCCGACAGGGTTTGGGCACAGATACGCAGTATTTT.

This clone was counted once. The chain employs TRBV10-3 and TRBJ1-1; TRBD1 aligns across 9 bases. From germline, CDR1 is ENHRY and CDR2 SYGVKD. Trimming took 5 bases from V and 8 from J; bases not matched to a gene: 6. The CDR3 runs to 13 residues. In DNA form, the CDR3 reads TGTGCCATCAGTTCAGTAACAGGGGGCGAAGCTTTCTTT. Its translation is CAISSVTGGEAFF.

The chain employs TRBV4-1 and TRBJ1-3, with 7 bases lining up with TRBD1. The CDR3 length is 16 residues. Germline trimming cut 1 base from V and 4 bases from J; bases unmatched to any gene: 7. Germline V CDR1 and CDR2: MGHRA, YSYEKL. CDR3 nucleotide sequence: TGCGCCAGCAGCCAAGGACAGGGAAGGAGAGGAAACACCATATATTTT. It specifies CASSQGQGRRGNTIYF.

Here the CDR3 DNA reads TGCGCCAGCAGGCCTGGGGCCGGAGATACGCAGTATTTT. This encodes CASRPGAGDTQYF. The chain couples TRBV10-2 to TRBJ2-3; a possible D gene is TRBD1 (5 bases). V lost 6 bases to trimming and J lost 5 bases, with 12 bases between them. The CDR3 covers 13 residues. Germline CDR1 is WSHSY and CDR2 is SAAADI.

The chain employs TRBV6-5 and TRBJ1-1, with a tentative D call TRBD1 (5 bases). Germline CDR1 reads MNHEY; CDR2 reads SVGAGI. The CDR3 runs 14 residues. V lost 5 bases and J 2 bases, leaving 12 bases between the germline ends. CDR3: CASSVDRLNTEAFF. The CDR3 coding sequence is TGTGCCAGCAGTGTCGACAGATTAAACACTGAAGCTTTCTTT.

CDR3 residues: CASSQDVRGYGYTF. CDR3 DNA: TGCGCCAGCAGCCAAGATGTAAGGGGCTATGGCTACACCTTC. The V and J genes are TRBV4-1 and TRBJ1-2, with a weak D call TRBD1 (5 bases). The germline V gene has CDR1 MGHRA and CDR2 YSYEKL. V was clipped by 0 bases and J by 4 bases, with 9 bases between them. This CDR3 has 14 amino acids.

The chain combines TRBV5-1 with TRBJ2-2, with D possibly matching TRBD2 (6 bases). Trimming removed 1 base from V and 6 bases from J, with 13 bases in between. CDR3 size: 15 residues. CDR1 and CDR2 (germline): SGHRS, YFSETQ. The CDR3 bases are TGCGCCAGCAGCTTGAGGCGGACTACGGCCGGGGAGCTGTTTTTT. This sequence encodes CASSLRRTTAGELFF.

V is TRBV6-1 and J is TRBJ1-1, with a possible D match to TRBD1 (5 bases). CDR3 length: 13 amino acids. CDR1 is MNHNS, CDR2 SASEGT, per germline. V was pared by 6 bases and J by 0 bases, with 8 bases between. The CDR3 DNA sequence: TGTGCCAGCAGACGGGGGATGAACACTGAAGCTTTCTTT. Its protein is CASRRGMNTEAFF.

This clone was seen a handful of times. This chain joins TRBV7-2 and TRBJ2-1; 8 bases fit TRBD2. J lost 3 bases, V lost 5 bases, and 6 bases had no gene match. Germline-derived CDR1 and CDR2 are SGHTA and FQGNSA. This CDR3 has 15 residues. CDR3 DNA sequence: TGTGCCAGCAGCCCAGGGGCGGGGGGCTACAATGAGCAGTTCTTC. As protein: CASSPGAGGYNEQFF.

CDR3 region: CASSPRLGAAGEQYF. The CDR3 region has the DNA TGTGCCAGCAGCCCCCGGTTGGGGGCAGCAGGCGAGCAGTACTTC. The chain couples TRBV7-3 to TRBJ2-7, with D perhaps matching TRBD1 (6 bases). Germline V gene lookup returns CDR1 SGHTA and CDR2 FQGTGA. V lost 5 bases and J 6 bases, leaving 20 bases between the germline ends. The CDR3 covers 15 residues.

Regarding this clone: The junction differs from germline at one of its ends, possibly a read error. The rearrangement links TRBV6-6 to TRBJ1-6, with no clear D. The CDR3 extends over 14 amino acids. CDR1 MNHNY and CDR2 SVGAGI come from the germline V gene (reference sequence). The CDR3 bases are TGTGCCAGCAGTTACCGGGGAATTGATTCACCCTTCCACTTT. Its protein is CASSYRGIDSPFHF.

This sequence joins TRBV18 and TRBJ2-5, with a tentative D call TRBD1 (6 bases). The CDR3 is made up of 13 amino acids. Germline values: CDR1 KGHSH, CDR2 LQKENI. Deletions cut 6 bases from V and 2 bases from J, with 10 bases between. For the CDR3, the DNA is TGTGCCAGCTCCGAAGGACAGCAAGAGACCCAGTACTTC. Its protein product is CASSEGQQETQYF.

This chain connects TRBV5-6 to TRBJ2-5, with TRBD2 as a possible D gene (7 bases). This CDR3 comprises 14 residues. CDR1 and CDR2 (germline): SGHDT, YYEEEE. With 3 bases removed from V and 4 bases from J, the gap between germline ends came to 13 bases. CDR3 coding DNA: TGTGCCAGCAGCTCCCGGGGGGCCGGAGAGACCCAGTACTTC. It yields the protein CASSSRGAGETQYF.

This chain joins TRBV19 and TRBJ2-2; 12 positions agree with TRBD1. The ends lost 6 bases at V and 7 bases at J; junction bases unmatched: 6. Germline V lookup: CDR1 LNHDA, CDR2 SQIVND (reference sequence). The CDR3 is 15 residues long. CDR3 in amino acids: CASSLGQGAVGELFF. The CDR3 DNA follows: TGTGCCAGTAGCCTGGGACAGGGGGCCGTCGGGGAGCTGTTTTTT.

The gene calls are TRBV4-2 and TRBJ2-1; weak D call: TRBD1 (5 bases). The CDR3 runs 16 residues. Germline values: CDR1 LGHNA, CDR2 YNFKEQ. V dropped 0 bases and J dropped 2 bases, with 11 bases sitting between them. CDR3 DNA sequence: TGTGCCAGCAGCCAAGATCAGGCAGGGACCTACAATGAGCAGTTCTTC. It codes for CASSQDQAGTYNEQFF.

J is TRBJ2-4 and V is TRBV5-8, with 10 bases aligning to TRBD1. The V gene's germline CDR1 is SGHTS and CDR2 YDEGEE. The V segment lost 0 bases and the J segment 7 bases; nucleotides outside the gene matches: 7. The CDR3 is 16 amino acids. The CDR3 coding sequence is TGTGCCAGCAGCTTGGGGACGGGGACAGGGGTTAACATTCAGTACTTC. Protein sequence: CASSLGTGTGVNIQYF.

This chain links TRBV28 with TRBJ2-7; 7 positions match TRBD1. After removal of 6 bases from V and 0 bases from J, the junction contained 8 bases not matched to a gene. Germline loops: CDR1 MDHEN, CDR2 SYDVKM. CDR3 length equals 15 residues. In nucleotides, the CDR3 is TGTGCCAGCAGCCAAAGACAGGGCCGCTCCTACGAGCAGTACTTC. It codes for CASSQRQGRSYEQYF.

The gene calls are TRBV5-1 and TRBJ1-2, with TRBD1 matching 8 bases. The J segment lost 4 bases and the V segment lost 4 bases, leaving 3 bases of the junction unmatched. The CDR3 covers 13 residues. Germline V gives CDR1 SGHRS, CDR2 YFSETQ. CDR3 sequence reads: CASSATGAYGYTF. In DNA form, the CDR3 reads TGCGCCAGCAGCGCGACAGGGGCCTATGGCTACACCTTC.

The chain is built from TRBV6-6 and TRBJ2-7; TRBD2 aligns across 7 bases. Germline CDR1 and CDR2: MNHNY and SVGAGI (reference sequence). The V segment lost 7 bases and the J segment 5 bases; nucleotides outside the gene matches: 11. The CDR3 consists of 14 residues. This chain's CDR3 is CASTLDGGLNEQYF. The CDR3 DNA reads as TGTGCCAGCACCCTAGACGGGGGGTTAAACGAGCAGTACTTC.

This sequence joins TRBV7-9 and TRBJ1-2, with 8 bases that match TRBD1. The V gene end was trimmed by 5 bases and the J gene end by 8 bases; junction bases not matched to a gene: 7. Germline CDR1 SEHNR, CDR2 FQNEAQ (reference sequence). The CDR3 extends over 13 amino acids. This CDR3 is CASSLTGVGGYTF. The CDR3 DNA reads as TGTGCCAGCAGCCTGACAGGGGTCGGCGGCTACACCTTC.

J is TRBJ1-1 and V is TRBV29-1; 7 nucleotides agree with TRBD1. This CDR3 is 13 amino acids long. Losses at the gene ends were 7 bases for V and 0 bases for J; bases not matched to a gene: 5. Germline V lookup: CDR1 SQVTM, CDR2 ANQGSEA. CDR3 amino acids: CSGNRGLNTEAFF. The CDR3, as DNA: TGCAGCGGGAACAGGGGACTGAACACTGAAGCTTTCTTT.